This passage covers 11 T cell receptor beta chains from one sample sequenced in a study of blood T cell repertoires in COVID-19. Repertoires were generated with immunoSEQ multiplex PCR, while TCRdb's copy carries only in-frame clones and drops some. The profile shows about 330,000 clones, about 88% of them singletons. The sequencing input was PBMCs or T cells enriched from blood (not recorded which). The source of these receptors is a woman aged 30 to 39 who had recovered from COVID-19.

This clone was detected only once. V is TRBV7-2 and J is TRBJ2-7; 7 nucleotides agree with TRBD1. There are 15 residues in the CDR3. V lost 5 bases, J lost 3 bases, and 10 bases stayed unmatched. CDR1 is SGHTA, CDR2 FQGNSA, per germline. The CDR3 DNA follows: TGTGCCAGCAGCACACCGGACAGGATCCGCTACGAGCAGTACTTC. This sequence encodes CASSTPDRIRYEQYF.

This rearrangement joins TRBV7-8 to TRBJ1-6; D remains ambiguous. The V end was cut by 0 bases, the J end by 7 bases, with 7 bases between. This CDR3 spans 14 amino acids. CDR1 and CDR2 (germline): SGHVS, FQNEAQ. In DNA, the CDR3 is TGTGCCAGCAGCTTAGCGGCGGAAAATTCACCCCTCCACTTT. It is translated as CASSLAAENSPLHF.

This chain uses TRBV27 with TRBJ1-5; 9 positions agree with TRBD1. CDR3 length equals 15 residues. CDR1 is MNHEY and CDR2 is SMNVEV in the germline V gene (reference sequence). V lost 5 bases and J lost 7; bases outside the gene matches: 9. CDR3 region: CASSGHRGPGQPQHF. CDR3 coding DNA: TGTGCCAGCAGTGGACACAGGGGGCCAGGGCAGCCCCAGCATTTT.

The chain employs TRBV6-1 and TRBJ1-2, with TRBD1 matching 7 bases. Germline lookup yields CDR1 MNHNS and CDR2 SASEGT. The CDR3 consists of 13 residues. Trimming at V came to 2 bases and at J to 7 bases, leaving 4 bases not matched to a gene. The CDR3 here is CASSEQGEGGYTF. The CDR3 DNA is TGTGCCAGCAGTGAACAGGGGGAAGGTGGCTACACCTTC.

The J gene is TRBJ1-1, the V gene TRBV28, with D tentatively TRBD1 (5 bases). From germline, CDR1 is MDHEN and CDR2 SYDVKM. V gave up 4 bases and J gave up 0 bases, with 9 bases separating them. CDR3 size: 14 residues. The DNA of the CDR3 is TGTGCCAGCAGTTCCGGGGGGATGAACACTGAAGCTTTCTTT. Its translation: CASSSGGMNTEAFF.

The chain is built from TRBV7-2 and TRBJ2-2; 10 nucleotides line up with TRBD1. Germline CDR1 is SGHTA and CDR2 is FQGNSA. This CDR3 spans 16 amino acids. With 4 bases clipped from V and 3 bases from J, the junction kept 5 bases outside the gene matches. The DNA of the CDR3 is TGTGCCAGCAGCTCAGGCGGGACAGGGGACACCGGGGAGCTGTTTTTT. Its protein is CASSSGGTGDTGELFF.

The chain has TRBV15 and TRBJ1-2, with D tentatively TRBD1 (5 bases). The germline V and J ends were trimmed by 3 bases and 4 bases, with 9 bases remaining between them. CDR3 length: 13 amino acids. From germline, CDR1 is LNHNV and CDR2 YYDKDF (reference sequence). This chain's CDR3 is CATSSREGYGYTF. Here the CDR3 DNA reads TGTGCCACCAGCAGCAGGGAAGGCTATGGCTACACCTTC.

The rearrangement joins TRBV4-1 to TRBJ1-4; D is ambiguous. Trimming removed 1 base from V and 7 bases from J, with 4 bases in between. This CDR3 comprises 12 residues. Looked up from germline, CDR1 is MGHRA and CDR2 is YSYEKL. CDR3 nucleotide sequence: TGCGCCAGCAGCCAAGCGGGTGAAAAACTGTTTTTT. Protein: CASSQAGEKLFF.

This clone occurred once. This chain joins TRBV2 and TRBJ1-1, with D possibly being TRBD1 (6 bases). CDR1 is SNHLY, CDR2 FYNNEI, per germline. Trimming removed 6 bases at V and 4 bases at J, with 15 bases between. The CDR3 contains 14 residues. The CDR3 coding sequence is TGTGCCAGCAGGGAGCAGGGGTTGAGCACTGAAGCTTTCTTT. This encodes CASREQGLSTEAFF.

The rearrangement joins TRBV11-3 to TRBJ2-7; TRBD1 might be the D (5 bases). The CDR3 has 14 amino acids. The germline gives CDR1 SGHNT, CDR2 YENEEA. V dropped 5 bases and J dropped 1 base, with 12 bases sitting between them. The chain's CDR3 is CASSQQDGSYEQYF. CDR3 DNA sequence: TGTGCCAGCAGCCAACAGGACGGATCCTACGAGCAGTACTTC.

V and J are TRBV28 and TRBJ1-1, with D tentatively TRBD1 (5 bases). The length of the CDR3 is 12 residues. Germline values: CDR1 MDHEN, CDR2 SYDVKM. Trimming removed 8 bases from V and 10 bases from J, with 17 bases in between. DNA of the CDR3: TGTGCCAGCCTCCTCCAGGGATCCGGAGCTTTCTTT. Translation gives CASLLQGSGAFF.